This entry concerns a single T cell receptor beta chain. This sample stems from a study of T cell responses to AZD1222 COVID-19 vaccine. Study overall: Some second doses came at about 4 weeks and others at about 12 weeks; these were pooled.

V was clipped by 8 bases and J by 5 bases, with 4 bases between them. The germline V gene encodes CDR1 SEHNR and CDR2 FQNEAQ (reference sequence). The CDR3 runs 10 residues. The table came from immunoSEQ multiplex PCR; TCRdb's copy has only in-frame clones and leaves some out. The data hold about 130,000 clones, with about 90% observed a single time. The sample here was peripheral blood, taken on day 0 of AZD1222 vaccination. This receptor was obtained from an adult in good health. The V call is TRBV7-9, the J call TRBJ2-1; D gene uncertain. The CDR3 protein is CASGDNEQFF. CDR3 DNA: TGTGCCAGCGGAGACAATGAGCAGTTCTTC.